Listed below are T cell receptor beta chains from one sample, sequenced in a study of Graves' ophthalmopathy and Graves' hyperthyroidism. TCRdb reprocessed the multiplex PCR reads with MiXCR, giving one entry per CDR3 protein. The sample records 400,000 or so distinct CDR3 sequences, approximately 18% being singletons. The sequencing input was peripheral blood. All receptors come from an adult woman with stable Graves' hyperthyroidism. Each CDR3 is given with its conserved first and last residue. The D gene is left open where the match is weak. Clone size is stated in some rows and not others, as once, few, many or a class when expanded.

many	NA	TRBV28	TRBJ1-5	TGTGCCAGCAGTTTTCTATCTTTCCGGGGGCGCAGCAATCAGCCCCAGCATTTT	CASSFLSFRGRSNQPQHF
many	TRBD1	TRBV5-1	TRBJ2-7	TGCGCCAGCAACGGACAGGGTAACGAGCAGTACTTC	CASNGQGNEQYF
NA	NA	TRBV6-1	TRBJ1-5	TGTGCCAGCAGTGGTACAAGCAATCAGCCCCAGCATTTT	CASSGTSNQPQHF
many	TRBD2	TRBV7-9	TRBJ2-5	TGTGCCAGCAGCGGGAGGCCTTCGGGGGGGGAGACCCAGTACTTC	CASSGRPSGGETQYF
few	TRBD1	TRBV6-2/TRBV6-3	TRBJ2-5	TGTGCCAGCAGTTTGGGGACACAGGGGGCCCTCGGGACCCAGTACTTC	CASSLGTQGALGTQYF
NA	NA	TRBV5-4	TRBJ1-5	TGTGCCAGCAGCTTCTCGGGACCGGGTTATAGCAATCAGCCCCAGCATTTT	CASSFSGPGYSNQPQHF
many	TRBD2	TRBV7-2	TRBJ2-7	TGTGCCAGCAGAACCACGGGAGGTAACTACGAGCAGTACTTC	CASRTTGGNYEQYF
NA	NA	TRBV12-3/TRBV12-4	TRBJ1-6	TGTGCCAGCAGTACCTATAATTCACACCTCCACTTT	CASSTYNSHLHF
many	TRBD1	TRBV12-3/TRBV12-4	TRBJ2-5	TGTGCCAGCAGGACAACAGGGGTTGAGACCCAGTACTTC	CASRTTGVETQYF
NA	NA	TRBV18	TRBJ2-2	TGTGCCAGCTCTCCCCAGGACAGTAACACCGGGGAGCTGTTTTTT	CASSPQDSNTGELFF
many	NA	TRBV28	TRBJ2-7	TGTGCCAGCAGTCGCCCAAGGAGCTCCTACGAGCAGTACTTC	CASSRPRSSYEQYF
many	NA	TRBV28	TRBJ1-2	TGTGCCAGCACCACTCCATCCCCAGAGTACTATGGCTACACCTTC	CASTTPSPEYYGYTF
many	TRBD1	TRBV6-1	TRBJ2-7	TGTGCCACTAGGGACAGCTCCTACGAGCAGTACTTC	CATRDSSYEQYF
many	NA	TRBV28	TRBJ1-5	TGTGCCAGCAGTTTGTATACAGGGAGCAATCAGCCCCAGCATTTT	CASSLYTGSNQPQHF
NA	NA	TRBV6-2/TRBV6-3	TRBJ2-7	TGTGCCAGCACCCGATTCGAAAGCTCCTACGAGCAGTGCTTC	CASTRFESSYEQCF
many	NA	TRBV9	TRBJ2-2	TGTGCCAGCAGACCGACTAGTAACACCGGGGAGCTGTTTTTT	CASRPTSNTGELFF
many	NA	TRBV28	TRBJ1-1	TGTGCCAGCAGTTTCAGAAACGTTTTCTTT	CASSFRNVFF
many	NA	TRBV29-1	TRBJ2-5	TGCAGCGTTGATGAAGAGACCCAGTACTTC	CSVDEETQYF
many	TRBD1	TRBV6-5	TRBJ1-6	TGTGCCAGCAGTTACTTCTCCAGGGGGCAGTCACCCCTCCACTTT	CASSYFSRGQSPLHF
many	TRBD1	TRBV12-3/TRBV12-4	TRBJ1-3	TGTGCCAGCAGTTTAGTAGGGGGCTTGGGAAACACCATATATTTT	CASSLVGGLGNTIYF
NA	NA	TRBV30	TRBJ2-6	TGTGCCTGGAGTGTTGGAGGGCTTGGGGCCAACGTCCTGACTTTC	CAWSVGGLGANVLTF
many	TRBD2	TRBV29-1	TRBJ2-7	TGCAGCGTCTTGGGACTAGCGGGAGCTCGCTACGAGCAGTACTTC	CSVLGLAGARYEQYF
many	TRBD1	TRBV28	TRBJ2-7	TGTGCCAGCAGCGCTTGGGACAGGGGGGTCTCCTACGAGCAGTACTTC	CASSAWDRGVSYEQYF
NA	TRBD2	TRBV10-3	TRBJ2-5	TGTGCCATCAGTGAGAGCGGGGGTGAGACCCAGTACTTC	CAISESGGETQYF
many	TRBD1	TRBV28	TRBJ2-5	TGTGCCAGCAGTTTCGAAGGGCCCCATCAGGGGGCGCGGACGGAGTATGGGACCCAGTACTTC	CASSFEGPHQGARTEYGTQYF
NA	NA	TRBV6-5	TRBJ2-5	TGTGCCAGCAGTTACTCGGCCGGACCGAAAGACCAAGAGACCCAGTACTTC	CASSYSAGPKDQETQYF
many	TRBD2	TRBV7-2	TRBJ2-7	TGTGCCAGCAGAACAGTCCCGGGACTAGCAAACGAGCAGCACTTC	CASRTVPGLANEQHF
NA	TRBD1	TRBV28	TRBJ2-5	TGTGCCAGCCAATCAGGGGGCGTTTTGGAGACCCAGTACTTC	CASQSGGVLETQYF
many	NA	TRBV12-3/TRBV12-4	TRBJ1-3	TGTGCCAGTATAGGGCAGTCTGGAAACACCATATATTTT	CASIGQSGNTIYF
many	NA	TRBV14	TRBJ2-7	TGTGCCAGCAGCCAACCCGGGAGAACCTACGAGCAGTACTTC	CASSQPGRTYEQYF
many	NA	TRBV7-9	TRBJ2-7	TGTGCCAGCAGCTTAGGCTTCCAGGAGCAGTACTTC	CASSLGFQEQYF
NA	NA	TRBV6-2/TRBV6-3	TRBJ2-7	TGTGCCAGCAGTTTCGCCGGGACGGGGACTTACGAGCAGTACTTC	CASSFAGTGTYEQYF
few	NA	TRBV6-5	TRBJ2-2	TGTGCCAGCAGTTACTCGAGGTCCACCGGGGAGCTGTTTTTT	CASSYSRSTGELFF
many	TRBD1	TRBV30	TRBJ1-3	TGTGCCTGGAGTAGGGACAGGGGACCCTACTCTGGAAACACCATATATTTT	CAWSRDRGPYSGNTIYF
many	NA	TRBV28	TRBJ1-5	TGTGCCAGTACGGGGGGTCAGCCCCAGCATTTT	CASTGGQPQHF
many	NA	TRBV5-1	TRBJ2-5	TGCGCCAGCAGCTTGGCGTTCGACAGACCCAAGGAGACCCAGTACTTC	CASSLAFDRPKETQYF
many	TRBD2	TRBV12-3/TRBV12-4	TRBJ2-5	TGTGCCAGCAGTTCCCTTACTAGCGGCCAAGAGACCCAGTACTTC	CASSSLTSGQETQYF
many	NA	TRBV5-4	TRBJ2-6	TGTGCCAGCAGCTTTTTCGGCCAAGTGTCCGGGGCCAACGTCCTGACTTTC	CASSFFGQVSGANVLTF
many	NA	TRBV4-3	TRBJ1-2	TGCGCCAGCAGCCAAGAAAGGTCGGGTAAGACCTTC	CASSQERSGKTF
NA	NA	TRBV24-1	TRBJ1-2	TGTGCCACCAGTGATTTCTCTCTACGCTATGGCTACACCTTC	CATSDFSLRYGYTF
few	TRBD1	TRBV4-3	TRBJ2-7	TGCGCCAGCAGCCAGGCGGTAGCAGGGGGCAGTATCCACGAGCAGTACTTC	CASSQAVAGGSIHEQYF
many	TRBD1	TRBV5-6	TRBJ2-7	TGTGCCAGCAGTCGGGACAGGGGTGACGAGCAGTACTTC	CASSRDRGDEQYF
NA	NA	TRBV5-1	TRBJ2-7	TGCGCCAGCAGCTTGGGCCTGGGGGCCTACGAGCAGTACTTC	CASSLGLGAYEQYF
few	NA	TRBV15	TRBJ2-2	TGTGCCACCAGCAGAGATCGGGGTGCCACCGGGGAGCTGTTTTTT	CATSRDRGATGELFF
many	NA	TRBV12-3/TRBV12-4	TRBJ1-5	TGTGCCAGCAGCCTTAGGGAGAATCAGCCCCAGCATTTT	CASSLRENQPQHF
NA	TRBD2	TRBV6-1	TRBJ2-5	TGTGCCAGCAGGCGCGGACTAGCGCTGGAGACCCAGTACTTC	CASRRGLALETQYF
many	NA	TRBV20-1	TRBJ1-1	TGCAGTGCTAAGGTGGGCACTGAAGCTTTCTTT	CSAKVGTEAFF
many	TRBD1	TRBV4-1	TRBJ1-1	TGCGCCAGCAGGGTCACACAGGGGGCCATGAACACTGAAGCTTTCTTT	CASRVTQGAMNTEAFF
many	TRBD2	TRBV4-1	TRBJ2-5	TGCGCCAGCAGCCAAACAGCGGGAGACGAGACCCAGTACTTC	CASSQTAGDETQYF